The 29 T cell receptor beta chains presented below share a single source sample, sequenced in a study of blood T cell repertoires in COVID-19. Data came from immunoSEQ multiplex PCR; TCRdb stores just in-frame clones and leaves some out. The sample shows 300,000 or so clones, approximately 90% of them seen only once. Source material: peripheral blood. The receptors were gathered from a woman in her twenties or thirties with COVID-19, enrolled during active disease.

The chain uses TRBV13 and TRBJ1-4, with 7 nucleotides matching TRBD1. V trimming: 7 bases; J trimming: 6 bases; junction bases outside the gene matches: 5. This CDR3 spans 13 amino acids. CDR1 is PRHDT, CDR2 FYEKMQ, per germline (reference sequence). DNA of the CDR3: TGTGCCAGCACTAAACAGGGGTATGAAAAACTGTTTTTT. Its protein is CASTKQGYEKLFF.

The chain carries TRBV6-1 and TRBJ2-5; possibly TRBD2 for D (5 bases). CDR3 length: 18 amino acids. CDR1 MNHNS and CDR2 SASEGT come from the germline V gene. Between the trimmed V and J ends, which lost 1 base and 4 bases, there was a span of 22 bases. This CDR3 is CASSEVRVSTIGRETQYF. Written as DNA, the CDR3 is TGTGCCAGCAGTGAAGTCCGGGTTTCGACTATAGGCAGAGAGACCCAGTACTTC.

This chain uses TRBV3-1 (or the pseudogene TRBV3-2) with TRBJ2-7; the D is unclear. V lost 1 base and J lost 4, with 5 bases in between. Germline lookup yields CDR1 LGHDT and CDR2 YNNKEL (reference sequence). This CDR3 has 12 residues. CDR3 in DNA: TGTGCCAGCAGCCAAGCCAGATACGAGCAGTACTTC. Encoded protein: CASSQARYEQYF.

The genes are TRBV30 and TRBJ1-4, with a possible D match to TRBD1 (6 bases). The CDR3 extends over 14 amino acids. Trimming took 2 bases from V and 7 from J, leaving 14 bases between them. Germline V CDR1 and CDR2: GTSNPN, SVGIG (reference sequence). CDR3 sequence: CAWSITGKGEKLFF. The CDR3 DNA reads TGTGCCTGGAGTATTACAGGGAAGGGTGAAAAACTGTTTTTT.

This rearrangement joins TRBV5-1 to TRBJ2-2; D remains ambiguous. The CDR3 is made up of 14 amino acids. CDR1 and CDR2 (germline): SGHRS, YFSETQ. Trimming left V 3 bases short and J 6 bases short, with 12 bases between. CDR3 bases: TGCGCCAGCAGCTCGACTGTGGCTTCCGGGGAGCTGTTTTTT. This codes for CASSSTVASGELFF.

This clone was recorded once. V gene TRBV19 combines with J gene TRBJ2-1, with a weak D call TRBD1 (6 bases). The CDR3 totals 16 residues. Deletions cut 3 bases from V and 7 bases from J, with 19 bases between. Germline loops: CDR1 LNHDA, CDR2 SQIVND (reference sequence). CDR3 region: CASSILQGPPRNEQFF. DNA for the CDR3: TGTGCCAGTAGTATTCTCCAGGGGCCCCCTAGGAATGAGCAGTTCTTC.

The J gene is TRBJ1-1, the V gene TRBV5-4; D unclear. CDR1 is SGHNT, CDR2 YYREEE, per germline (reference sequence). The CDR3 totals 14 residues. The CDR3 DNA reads TGTGCAGAAACGGATGGGTGGGCGAACACTGAAGCTTTCTTT. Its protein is CAETDGWANTEAFF. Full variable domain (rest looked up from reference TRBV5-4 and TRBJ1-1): ETGVTQSPTHLIKTRGQQVTLRCSSQSGHNTVSWYQQALGQGPQFIFQYYREEENGRGNFPPRFSGLQFPNYSSELNVNALELDDSALYLCAETDGWANTEAFFGQGTRLTVV.

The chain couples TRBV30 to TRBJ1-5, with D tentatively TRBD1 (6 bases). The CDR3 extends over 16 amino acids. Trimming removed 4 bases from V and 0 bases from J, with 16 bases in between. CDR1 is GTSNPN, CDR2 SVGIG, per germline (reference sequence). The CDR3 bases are TGTGCCTGGACCAAGACAGGCCAGGGTAGCAATCAGCCCCAGCATTTT. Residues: CAWTKTGQGSNQPQHF.

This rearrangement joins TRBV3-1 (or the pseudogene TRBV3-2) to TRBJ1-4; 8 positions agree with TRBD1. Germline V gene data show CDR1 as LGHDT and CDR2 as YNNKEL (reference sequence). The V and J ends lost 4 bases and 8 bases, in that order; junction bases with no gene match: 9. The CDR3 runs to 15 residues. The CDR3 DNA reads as TGTGCCAGCAGCCTCCTCCGGACAGGGACCGAAAAACTGTTTTTT. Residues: CASSLLRTGTEKLFF.

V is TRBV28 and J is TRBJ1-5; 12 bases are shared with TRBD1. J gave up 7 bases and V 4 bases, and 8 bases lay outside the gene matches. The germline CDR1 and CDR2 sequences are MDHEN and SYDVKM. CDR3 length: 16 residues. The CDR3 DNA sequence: TGTGCCAGCAGTTCGGGGACAGGGGGCGCGAGCCAGCCCCAGCATTTT. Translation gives CASSSGTGGASQPQHF.

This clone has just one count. CDR3 sequence (DNA): TGTGCCAGTACCTGGACAGGGTCGGGCACTGAAGCTTTCTTT. As protein: CASTWTGSGTEAFF. The rearrangement links TRBV19 to TRBJ1-1; 8 bases match TRBD1. The CDR3 loop spans 14 amino acids. With 7 bases clipped from V and 4 bases from J, the junction kept 8 bases outside the gene matches. Germline V lookup: CDR1 LNHDA, CDR2 SQIVND (reference sequence).

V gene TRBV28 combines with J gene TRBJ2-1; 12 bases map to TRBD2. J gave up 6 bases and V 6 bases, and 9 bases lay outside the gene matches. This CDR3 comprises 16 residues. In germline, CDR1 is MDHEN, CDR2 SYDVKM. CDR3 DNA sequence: TGTGCCAGCAGCTCCTCGACTAGCGGGAGAGGCAATGAGCAGTTCTTC. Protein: CASSSSTSGRGNEQFF. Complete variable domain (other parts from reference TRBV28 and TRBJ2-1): DVKVTQSSRYLVKRTGEKVFLECVQDMDHENMFWYRQDPGLGLRLIYFSYDVKMKEKGDIPEGYSVSREKKERFSLILESASTNQTSMYLCASSSSTSGRGNEQFFGPGTRLTVL.

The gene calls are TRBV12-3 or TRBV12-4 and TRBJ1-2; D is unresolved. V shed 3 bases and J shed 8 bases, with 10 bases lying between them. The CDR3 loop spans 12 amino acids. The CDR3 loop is CASSLRGWGYTF. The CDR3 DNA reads TGTGCCAGCAGTTTGCGAGGGTGGGGCTACACCTTC.

CDR3 DNA: TGTGCCACCAGCACCTTAGGGGTAGAATCGTATGGCTACACCTTC. Translated: CATSTLGVESYGYTF. The chain has TRBV15 and TRBJ1-2, with TRBD1 as a possible D gene (5 bases). This CDR3 is built from 15 residues. The V gene lost 4 bases and the J gene lost 5 bases, with 17 bases spanning the gap. From germline, CDR1 is LNHNV and CDR2 YYDKDF (reference sequence).

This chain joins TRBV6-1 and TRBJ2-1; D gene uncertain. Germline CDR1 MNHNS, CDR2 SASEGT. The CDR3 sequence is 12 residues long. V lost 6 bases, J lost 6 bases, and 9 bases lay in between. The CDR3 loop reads CASSPTGNEQFF. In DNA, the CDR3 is TGTGCCAGCAGCCCCACGGGCAATGAGCAGTTCTTC.

The CDR3 coding sequence is TGTGCCAGCAGCCCCCGCGGGGGCCTGGAGACCCAGTACTTC. Translating it yields CASSPRGGLETQYF. V is TRBV5-8 and J is TRBJ2-5; the D gene is possibly TRBD2 (7 bases). Germline-derived CDR1 and CDR2 are SGHTS and YDEGEE. The CDR3 length is 14 residues. V gave up 4 bases and J gave up 5 bases, with 15 bases separating them.

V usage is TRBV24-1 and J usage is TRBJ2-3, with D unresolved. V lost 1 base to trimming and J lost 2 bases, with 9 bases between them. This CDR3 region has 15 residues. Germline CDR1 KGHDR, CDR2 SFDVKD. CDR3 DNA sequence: TGTGCCACCAGTGATTTCCTCCGGTCCACAGATACGCAGTATTTT. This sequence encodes CATSDFLRSTDTQYF.

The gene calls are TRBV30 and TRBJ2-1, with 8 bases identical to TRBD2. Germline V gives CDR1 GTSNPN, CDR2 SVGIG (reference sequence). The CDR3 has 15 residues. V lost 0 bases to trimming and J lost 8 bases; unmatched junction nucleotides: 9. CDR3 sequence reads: CAWSVTSGSRDEQFF. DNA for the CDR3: TGTGCCTGGAGTGTAACCAGCGGGAGTAGGGATGAGCAGTTCTTC.

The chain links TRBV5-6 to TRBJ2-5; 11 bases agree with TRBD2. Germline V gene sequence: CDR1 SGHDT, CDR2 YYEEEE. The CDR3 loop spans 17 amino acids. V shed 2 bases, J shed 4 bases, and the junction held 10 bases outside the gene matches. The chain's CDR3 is CASSFKLAGGPAETQYF. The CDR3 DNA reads TGTGCCAGCAGCTTTAAATTAGCGGGAGGGCCAGCAGAGACCCAGTACTTC.

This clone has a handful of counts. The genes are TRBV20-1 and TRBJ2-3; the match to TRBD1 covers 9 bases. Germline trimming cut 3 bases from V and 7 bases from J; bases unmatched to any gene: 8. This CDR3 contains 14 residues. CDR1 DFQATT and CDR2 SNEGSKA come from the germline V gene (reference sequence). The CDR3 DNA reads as TGCAGTGCTAGTAAGGACAGGGGCTCTAATACGCAGTATTTT. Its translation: CSASKDRGSNTQYF.

This chain's CDR3 is CASSPGGGTNEKLFF. The CDR3 DNA reads as TGTGCCAGCAGCCCCGGGGGAGGCACTAATGAAAAACTGTTTTTT. The chain carries TRBV3-1 (or the pseudogene TRBV3-2) and TRBJ1-4, with a tentative D call TRBD1 (5 bases). The CDR3 is 15 amino acids. Germline values: CDR1 LGHDT, CDR2 YNNKEL (reference sequence). Trimming cost V 4 bases and J 2 bases, with 11 bases left between them.

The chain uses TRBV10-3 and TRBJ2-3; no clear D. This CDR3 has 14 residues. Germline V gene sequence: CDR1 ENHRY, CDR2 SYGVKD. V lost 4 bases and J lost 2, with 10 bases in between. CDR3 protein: CAISVQAFTDTQYF. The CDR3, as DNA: TGTGCCATCAGTGTCCAGGCGTTCACAGATACGCAGTATTTT.

CDR3 sequence: CASSPRWGGRGTEAFF. For the CDR3, the DNA is TGTGCCAGCAGCCCCCGGTGGGGAGGAAGGGGCACTGAAGCTTTCTTT. This chain links TRBV3-1 (or the pseudogene TRBV3-2) with TRBJ1-1; TRBD1 might be the D (5 bases). The CDR3 consists of 16 residues. Germline CDR1 and CDR2: LGHDT and YNNKEL (reference sequence). Trimming cost V 4 bases and J 4 bases, with 19 bases left between them.

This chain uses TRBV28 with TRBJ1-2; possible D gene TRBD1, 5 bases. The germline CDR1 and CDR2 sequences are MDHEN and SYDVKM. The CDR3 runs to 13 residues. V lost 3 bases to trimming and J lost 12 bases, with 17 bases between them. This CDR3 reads CASSLGGSGLNTF. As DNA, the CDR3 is TGTGCCAGCAGTTTGGGGGGGTCGGGGTTAAACACCTTC.

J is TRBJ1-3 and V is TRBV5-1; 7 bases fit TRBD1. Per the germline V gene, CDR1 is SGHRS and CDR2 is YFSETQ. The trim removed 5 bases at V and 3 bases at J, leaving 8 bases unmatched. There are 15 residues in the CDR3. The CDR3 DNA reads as TGCGCCAGCAGACCGACAGGGATGGATGGAAACACCATATATTTT. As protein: CASRPTGMDGNTIYF.

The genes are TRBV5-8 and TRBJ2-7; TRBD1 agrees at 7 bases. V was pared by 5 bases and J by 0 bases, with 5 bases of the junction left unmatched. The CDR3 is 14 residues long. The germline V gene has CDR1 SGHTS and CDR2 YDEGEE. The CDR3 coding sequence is TGTGCCAGCAGTCGGACAGGAGCCTCCTACGAGCAGTACTTC. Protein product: CASSRTGASYEQYF.

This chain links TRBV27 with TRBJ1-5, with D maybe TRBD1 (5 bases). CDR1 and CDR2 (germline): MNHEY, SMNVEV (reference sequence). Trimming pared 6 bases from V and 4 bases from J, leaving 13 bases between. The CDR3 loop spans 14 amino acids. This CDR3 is CASSPRQYNQPQHF. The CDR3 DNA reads TGTGCCAGCAGCCCAAGACAGTATAATCAGCCCCAGCATTTT.

In DNA, the CDR3 is TGTGCCAGCAGCCCCGGGAGAGCGGGGGAGACCCAGTACTTC. This gives the protein CASSPGRAGETQYF. The chain combines TRBV9 with TRBJ2-5, with TRBD2 matching 7 bases. The V gene's germline CDR1 is SGDLS and CDR2 YYNGEE. The CDR3 is 14 residues long. The trim removed 4 bases at V and 5 bases at J, leaving 8 bases unmatched.

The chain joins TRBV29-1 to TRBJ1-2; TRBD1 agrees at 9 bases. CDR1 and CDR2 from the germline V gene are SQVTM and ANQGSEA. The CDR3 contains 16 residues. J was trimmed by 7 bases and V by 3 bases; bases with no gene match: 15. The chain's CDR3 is CSVEARTGTGISGYTF. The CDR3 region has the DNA TGCAGCGTTGAGGCACGGACCGGGACAGGGATATCTGGCTACACCTTC. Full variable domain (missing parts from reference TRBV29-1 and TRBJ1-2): SAVISQKPSRDICQRGTSLTIQCQVDSQVTMMFWYRQQPGQSLTLIATANQGSEATYESGFVIDKFPISRPNLTFSTLTVSNMSPEDSSIYLCSVEARTGTGISGYTFGSGTRLTVV.